The next 15 T cell receptor beta chains were all read from a single sample in a study of neurological immune-mediated disorders. TCRdb passed the 5' RACE reads through MiXCR, listing each CDR3 protein once. The repertoire holds about 66,000 distinct CDR3 sequences, with about 4.2% as singletons. Sequencing was performed on PBMCs. The receptors were gathered from a man aged 30-40 years with multiple sclerosis.

Many counts were recorded for this clonotype. The genes are TRBV20-1 and TRBJ1-1; no clear D. Germline CDR1 and CDR2: DFQATT and SNEGSKA (reference sequence). The CDR3 runs to 13 residues. With 0 bases removed from V and 0 bases from J, the gap between germline ends came to 5 bases. The CDR3: CSAREGLNTEAFF. The CDR3 coding sequence is TGCAGTGCTAGAGAGGGCCTGAACACTGAAGCTTTCTTT.

This clonotype was recorded many times. The chain joins TRBV2 to TRBJ1-1; weak D call: TRBD1 (5 bases). The CDR3 has 14 amino acids. Trimming cost V 5 bases and J 4 bases, with 14 bases left between them. CDR1 is SNHLY, CDR2 FYNNEI, per germline. This chain's CDR3 is CASSIRRGGTEAFF. For the CDR3, the DNA is TGTGCCAGCAGTATTCGTAGGGGCGGCACTGAAGCTTTCTTT.

This clonotype was picked up many times. The rearrangement links TRBV24-1 to TRBJ2-3, with D perhaps TRBD1 or TRBD2 (5 bases each). The CDR3 sequence is 16 residues long. The V and J ends lost 7 bases and 1 base respectively, with 17 bases between them. Germline V gives CDR1 KGHDR, CDR2 SFDVKD. DNA for the CDR3: TGTGCCACCAGCGAACCACTAGGGACCGGCACAGATACGCAGTATTTT. It yields the protein CATSEPLGTGTDTQYF.

This clonotype showed up many times. The CDR3: CAISDDTLAGGTTHTDTQYF. Written as DNA, the CDR3 is TGTGCCATCAGTGACGATACACTAGCGGGGGGGACAACCCACACAGATACGCAGTATTTT. The V and J genes are TRBV10-3 and TRBJ2-3; 13 positions agree with TRBD2. The CDR3 covers 20 residues. V trimming: 3 bases; J trimming: 2 bases; junction bases outside the gene matches: 14. The germline gives CDR1 ENHRY, CDR2 SYGVKD.

This clonotype was detected ten times or more. The chain couples TRBV4-1 to TRBJ1-1, with D hard to call. V was cut by 0 bases and J by 0 bases, with 8 bases left in between. CDR3 length: 15 amino acids. Per the germline V gene, CDR1 is MGHRA and CDR2 is YSYEKL. CDR3 region: CASSQDRVMNTEAFF. The CDR3 DNA sequence: TGCGCCAGCAGCCAAGACCGAGTAATGAACACTGAAGCTTTCTTT.

This clonotype showed up many times. V usage is TRBV24-1 and J usage is TRBJ2-5, with D perhaps matching TRBD2 (5 bases). The CDR3 is 14 amino acids. Trimming cost V 8 bases and J 1 base, with 13 bases left between them. The V gene's germline CDR1 is KGHDR and CDR2 SFDVKD. CDR3: CATNRASCQETQYF. CDR3 DNA sequence: TGTGCCACCAACCGGGCTAGCTGCCAAGAGACCCAGTACTTC.

This clonotype was seen at least ten times. Written as DNA, the CDR3 is TGTGCCAGCAGCAAAGTTATAAAGGACAGGGGTGGCAATGAGCAGTTCTTC. It specifies CASSKVIKDRGGNEQFF. The rearrangement uses TRBV21-1 and TRBJ2-1; whether TRBD1, the table's D call, matches the DNA was not checked. TRBV21-1 is termed a pseudogene. CDR3 length equals 17 residues.

This clonotype was recorded at least ten times. The V and J genes are TRBV5-1 and TRBJ1-1; the D gene is possibly TRBD1 (5 bases). The CDR3 has 13 amino acids. Germline values: CDR1 SGHRS, CDR2 YFSETQ. V lost 8 bases and J lost 2, with 13 bases in between. The CDR3 coding sequence is TGCGCCAGTGGCTATCAGGGTAACACTGAAGCTTTCTTT. Its translation is CASGYQGNTEAFF.

This clonotype was seen ten or more times. The chain is built from TRBV6-2 or TRBV6-3 and TRBJ2-7; TRBD1 agrees at 9 bases. After removal of 1 base from V and 3 bases from J, the junction contained 10 bases not matched to a gene. The CDR3 has 17 amino acids. Germline-derived CDR1 and CDR2 are MNHEY and SVGEGT. The CDR3 here is CASSYFLPGTGSYEQYF. The CDR3 nucleotides are TGTGCCAGCAGTTACTTTTTGCCCGGGACAGGGAGCTACGAGCAGTACTTC.

This clonotype was seen many times. The gene calls are TRBV5-1 and TRBJ2-5; 12 bases are a match to TRBD2. J lost 2 bases, V lost 4 bases, and 3 bases had no gene match. Germline lookup yields CDR1 SGHRS and CDR2 YFSETQ. The CDR3 is 15 amino acids. DNA for the CDR3: TGCGCCAGCAGCATGACTAGCGGGGGACAAGAGACCCAGTACTTC. This codes for CASSMTSGGQETQYF.

This clonotype was observed at least ten times. V is TRBV6-6 and J is TRBJ2-5; 9 nucleotides match TRBD2. V gave up 6 bases and J gave up 9 bases; unmatched junction bases: 14. The CDR3 contains 15 residues. Per germline, CDR1 MNHNY and CDR2 SVGAGI (reference sequence). The CDR3 is CASRPPSGVFSAQYF. The CDR3 bases are TGTGCCAGCAGACCTCCTAGCGGGGTTTTTTCGGCCCAGTACTTC.

This clonotype was seen at least ten times. The rearrangement links TRBV7-9 to TRBJ2-3; 9 positions match TRBD2. V lost 2 bases to trimming and J lost 6 bases; unmatched junction nucleotides: 6. CDR1 and CDR2 from the germline V gene are SEHNR and FQNEAQ (reference sequence). The CDR3 has 15 residues. Here the CDR3 DNA reads TGTGCCAGCAGCTTACCGGGACTAGCATATGATACGCAGTATTTT. Its translation: CASSLPGLAYDTQYF.

This clonotype was counted ten times or more. This chain connects TRBV20-1 to TRBJ2-7; either TRBD1 or TRBD2 may fit D (5 bases each). With 6 bases removed from V and 4 bases from J, the gap between germline ends came to 19 bases. This CDR3 region has 14 residues. The V gene's germline CDR1 is DFQATT and CDR2 SNEGSKA (reference sequence). CDR3 in amino acids: CSAAVGQLEYEQYF. CDR3 nucleotides: TGCAGTGCGGCAGTCGGACAACTAGAGTACGAGCAGTACTTC.

This clonotype was seen repeatedly, ten times or more. The genes are TRBV12-3 or TRBV12-4 and TRBJ2-7; possible D gene TRBD1, 7 bases. With 6 bases removed from V and 10 bases from J, the gap between germline ends came to 16 bases. CDR3 size: 12 residues. The CDR3: CASSPGTAGQYF. CDR3 coding DNA: TGTGCCAGCAGCCCCGGGACAGCGGGCCAGTACTTC.

This clonotype was seen ten or more times. This rearrangement joins TRBV29-1 to TRBJ2-3; 11 bases agree with TRBD2. The CDR3 totals 15 residues. Germline trimming cut 4 bases from V and 1 base from J; bases unmatched to any gene: 4. Germline loops: CDR1 SQVTM, CDR2 ANQGSEA. In DNA form, the CDR3 reads TGCAGCGTTGCGGGACTAGCGGACCGCACAGATACGCAGTATTTT. It yields the protein CSVAGLADRTDTQYF.